A single T cell receptor (beta chain) is shown here with its context. These data come from a study of T cell changes during pregnancy in multiple sclerosis. Libraries were prepared by immunoSEQ multiplex PCR; TCRdb keeps only in-frame clonotypes and omits some of them. The data show under 110,000 clones, 85% to 95% seen once. Losses at the gene ends were 4 bases for V and 4 bases for J; bases not matched to a gene: 2. Germline V CDR1 and CDR2: MGHDK, SYGVNS. This CDR3 is 13 amino acids long. The starting material was peripheral blood, obtained after pregnancy. This chain connects TRBV25-1 to TRBJ2-7; 9 positions agree with TRBD1. The receptor's source is a female donor with multiple sclerosis, enrolled in a pregnancy study. DNA for the CDR3: TGTGCCAGCAGTGGGACAGGGGTGTACGAGCAGTACTTC. As protein: CASSGTGVYEQYF.